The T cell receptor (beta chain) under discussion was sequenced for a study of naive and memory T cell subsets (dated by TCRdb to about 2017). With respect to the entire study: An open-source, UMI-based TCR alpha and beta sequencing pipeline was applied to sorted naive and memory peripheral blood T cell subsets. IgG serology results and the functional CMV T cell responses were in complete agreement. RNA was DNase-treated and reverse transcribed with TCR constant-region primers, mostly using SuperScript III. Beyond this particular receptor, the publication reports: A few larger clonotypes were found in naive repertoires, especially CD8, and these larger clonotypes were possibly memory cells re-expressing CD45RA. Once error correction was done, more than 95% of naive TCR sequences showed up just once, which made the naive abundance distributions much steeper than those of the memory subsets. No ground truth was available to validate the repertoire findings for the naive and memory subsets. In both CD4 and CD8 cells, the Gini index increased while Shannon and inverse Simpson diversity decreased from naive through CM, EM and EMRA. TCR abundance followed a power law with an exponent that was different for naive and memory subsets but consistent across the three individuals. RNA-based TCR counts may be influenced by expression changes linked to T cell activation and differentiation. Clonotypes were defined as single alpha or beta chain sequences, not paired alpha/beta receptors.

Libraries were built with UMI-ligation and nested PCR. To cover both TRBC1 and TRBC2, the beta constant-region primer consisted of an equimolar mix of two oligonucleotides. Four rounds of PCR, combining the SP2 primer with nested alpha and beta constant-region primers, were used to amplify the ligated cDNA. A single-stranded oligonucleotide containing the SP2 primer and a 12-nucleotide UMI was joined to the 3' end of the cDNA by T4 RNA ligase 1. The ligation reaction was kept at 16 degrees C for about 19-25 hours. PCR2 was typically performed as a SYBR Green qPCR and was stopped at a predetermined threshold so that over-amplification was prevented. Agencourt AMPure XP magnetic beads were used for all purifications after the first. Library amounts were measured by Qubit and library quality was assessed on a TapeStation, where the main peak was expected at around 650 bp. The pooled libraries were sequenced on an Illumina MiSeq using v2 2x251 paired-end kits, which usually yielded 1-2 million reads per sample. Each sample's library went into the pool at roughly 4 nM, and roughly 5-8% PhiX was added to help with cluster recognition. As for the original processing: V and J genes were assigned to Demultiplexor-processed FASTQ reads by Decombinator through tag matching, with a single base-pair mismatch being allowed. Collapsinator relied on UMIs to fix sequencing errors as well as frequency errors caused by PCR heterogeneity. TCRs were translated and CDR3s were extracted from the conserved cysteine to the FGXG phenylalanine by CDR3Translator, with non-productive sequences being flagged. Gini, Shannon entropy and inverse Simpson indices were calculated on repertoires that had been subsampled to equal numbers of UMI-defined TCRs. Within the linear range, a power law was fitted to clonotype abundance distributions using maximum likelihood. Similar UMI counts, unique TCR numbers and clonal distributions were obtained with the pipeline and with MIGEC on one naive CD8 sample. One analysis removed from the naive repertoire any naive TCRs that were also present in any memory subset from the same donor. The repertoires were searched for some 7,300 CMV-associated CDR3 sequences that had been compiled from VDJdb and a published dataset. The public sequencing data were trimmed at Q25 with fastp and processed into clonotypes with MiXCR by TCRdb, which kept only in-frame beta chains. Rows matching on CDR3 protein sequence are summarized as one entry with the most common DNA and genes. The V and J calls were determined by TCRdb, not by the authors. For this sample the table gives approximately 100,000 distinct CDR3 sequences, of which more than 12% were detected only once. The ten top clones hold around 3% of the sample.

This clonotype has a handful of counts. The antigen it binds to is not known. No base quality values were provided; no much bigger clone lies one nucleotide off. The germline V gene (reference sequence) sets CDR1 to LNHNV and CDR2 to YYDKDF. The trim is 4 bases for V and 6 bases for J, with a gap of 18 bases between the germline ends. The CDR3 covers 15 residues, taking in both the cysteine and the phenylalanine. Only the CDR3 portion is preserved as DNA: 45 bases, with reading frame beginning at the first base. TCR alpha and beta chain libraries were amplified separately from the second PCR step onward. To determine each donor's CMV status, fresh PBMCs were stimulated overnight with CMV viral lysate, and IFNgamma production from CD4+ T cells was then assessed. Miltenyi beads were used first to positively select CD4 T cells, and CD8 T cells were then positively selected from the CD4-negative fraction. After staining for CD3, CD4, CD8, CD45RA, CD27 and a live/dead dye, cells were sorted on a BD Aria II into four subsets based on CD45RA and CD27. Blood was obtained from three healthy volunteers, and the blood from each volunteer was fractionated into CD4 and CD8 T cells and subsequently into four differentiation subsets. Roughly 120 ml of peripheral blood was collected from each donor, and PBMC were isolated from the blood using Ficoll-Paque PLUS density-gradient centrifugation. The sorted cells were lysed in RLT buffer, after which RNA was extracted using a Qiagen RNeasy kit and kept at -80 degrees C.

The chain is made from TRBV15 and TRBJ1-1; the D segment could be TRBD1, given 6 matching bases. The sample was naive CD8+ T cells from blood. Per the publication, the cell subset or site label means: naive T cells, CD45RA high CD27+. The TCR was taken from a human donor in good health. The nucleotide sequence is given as TGTGCCACCAGCAAGTCAGGGGAGCCGGGCCCTGAAGCTTTCTTT. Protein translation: CATSKSGEPGPEAFF. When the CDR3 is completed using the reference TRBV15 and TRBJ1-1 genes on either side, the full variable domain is DAMVIQNPRYQVTQFGKPVTLSCSQTLNHNVMYWYQQKSSQAPKLLFHYYDKDFNNEADTPDNFQSRRPNTSFCFLDIRSPGLGDTAMYLCATSKSGEPGPEAFFGQGTRLTVV.